The present T cell receptor (beta chain) was sequenced within a study of blood T cell repertoires in COVID-19. Study summary: The origin of the acute and convalescent COVID-19 samples was the United States, Italy and Spain. PBMCs, B-cell-depleted T cells, or T cells provided the cDNA or gDNA that made up the material.

Germline assignment: CDR1 SGHRS and CDR2 YFSETQ. The CDR3 consists of 13 residues. Trimming stripped 0 bases from V and 7 bases from J, with 10 bases between. TCRdb's copy holds only in-frame clones and misses some; the assay was immunoSEQ multiplex PCR. The repertoire includes approximately 290,000 clones, around 89% of them detected once, and roughly 0.8% sits in the top ten. Sequences were obtained from peripheral blood. The gene calls are TRBV5-1 and TRBJ1-1; weak D call: TRBD1 (6 bases). This receptor was obtained from a man between 25 and 39 years old with acute or convalescent COVID-19. CDR3 DNA sequence: TGCGCCAGCAGCTTGGTGGACAGTCGTGAAGCTTTCTTT. This translates into CASSLVDSREAFF.